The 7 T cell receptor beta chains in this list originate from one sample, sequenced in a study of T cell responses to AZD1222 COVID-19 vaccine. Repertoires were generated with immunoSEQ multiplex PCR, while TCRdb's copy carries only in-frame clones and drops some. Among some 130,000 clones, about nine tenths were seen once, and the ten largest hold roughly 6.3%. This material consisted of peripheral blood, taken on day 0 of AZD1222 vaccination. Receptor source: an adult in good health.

CDR3 DNA sequence: TGTGCCAGCAGCAGAGCACCCCTTGAAGCTTTCTTT. This encodes CASSRAPLEAFF. The chain employs TRBV7-8 and TRBJ1-1; no reliable D call. The CDR3 totals 12 residues. V lost 5 bases to trimming and J lost 7 bases, with 11 bases between them. From germline, CDR1 is SGHVS and CDR2 FQNEAQ.

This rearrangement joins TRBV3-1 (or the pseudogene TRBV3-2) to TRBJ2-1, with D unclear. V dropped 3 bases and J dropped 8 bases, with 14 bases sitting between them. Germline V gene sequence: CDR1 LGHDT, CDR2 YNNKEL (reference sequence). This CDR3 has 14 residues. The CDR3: CASSHLELGHEQFF. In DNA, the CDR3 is TGTGCCAGCAGCCATTTGGAGCTCGGGCATGAGCAGTTCTTC.

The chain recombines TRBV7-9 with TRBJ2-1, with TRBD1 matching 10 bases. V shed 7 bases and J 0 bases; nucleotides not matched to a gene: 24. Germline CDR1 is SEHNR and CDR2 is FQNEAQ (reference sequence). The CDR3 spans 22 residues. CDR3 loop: CASKFRPGGTGELRGSYNEQFF. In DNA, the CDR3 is TGTGCCAGCAAGTTCCGACCCGGCGGGACAGGGGAATTGAGGGGCTCCTACAATGAGCAGTTCTTC.

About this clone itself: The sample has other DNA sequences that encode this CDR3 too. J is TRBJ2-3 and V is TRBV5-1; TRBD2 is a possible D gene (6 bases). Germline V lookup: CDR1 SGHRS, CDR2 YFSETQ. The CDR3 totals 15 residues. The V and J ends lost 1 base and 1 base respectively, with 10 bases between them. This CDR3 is CASSLNGGGTDTQYF. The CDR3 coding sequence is TGCGCCAGCAGCTTGAACGGCGGGGGCACAGATACGCAGTATTTT.

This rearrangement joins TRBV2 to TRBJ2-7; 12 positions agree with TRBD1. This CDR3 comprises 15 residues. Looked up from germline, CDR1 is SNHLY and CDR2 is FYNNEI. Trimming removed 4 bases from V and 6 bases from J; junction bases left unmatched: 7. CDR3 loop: CASSGGQGAVGEQYF. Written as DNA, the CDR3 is TGTGCCAGCAGTGGGGGACAGGGGGCTGTAGGCGAGCAGTACTTC.

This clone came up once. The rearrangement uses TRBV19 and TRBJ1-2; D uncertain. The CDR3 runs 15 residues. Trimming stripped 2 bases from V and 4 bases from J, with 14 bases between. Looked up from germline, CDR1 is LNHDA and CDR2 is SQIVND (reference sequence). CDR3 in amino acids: CASSITNQGPYGYTF. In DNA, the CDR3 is TGTGCCAGTAGTATAACCAACCAAGGGCCCTATGGCTACACCTTC.

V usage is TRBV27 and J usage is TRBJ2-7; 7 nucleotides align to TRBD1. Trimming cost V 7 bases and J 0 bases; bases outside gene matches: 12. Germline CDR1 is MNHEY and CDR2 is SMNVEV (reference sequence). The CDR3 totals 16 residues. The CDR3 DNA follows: TGTGCCAGCACCCGAAGCCCGACAGGGAGCTCCTACGAGCAGTACTTC. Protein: CASTRSPTGSSYEQYF.